A single sample is the source of the 7 T cell receptor beta chains below, sequenced in a study of OX40 agonist ivuxolimab in advanced cancers. Profiled with immunoSEQ multiplex PCR; TCRdb holds only in-frame clones, not every one. Counted here are nearly 95,000 clones, 85% to 95% occurring once; the ten biggest clones make up roughly 2.6%. The sequencing here drew on CD4+ or CD8+ T cells sorted from blood, taken in a trial of the OX40 agonist ivuxolimab. These receptors were obtained from an adult with an advanced solid tumor such as melanoma, head and neck, liver or kidney cancer.

This chain links TRBV27 with TRBJ2-2; no reliable D call. Germline V gene lookup returns CDR1 MNHEY and CDR2 SMNVEV (reference sequence). The V gene lost 2 bases and the J gene lost 6 bases, with 4 bases spanning the gap. This CDR3 comprises 12 residues. CDR3 amino acids: CASSLRAGELFF. The CDR3 region has the DNA TGTGCCAGCAGTTTACGGGCCGGGGAGCTGTTTTTT.

Only one count was recorded for this clone. The rearrangement uses TRBV19 and TRBJ1-1, with D maybe TRBD1 (5 bases). The CDR3 is made up of 13 amino acids. V gave up 5 bases and J gave up 4 bases, with 11 bases separating them. The germline V gene has CDR1 LNHDA and CDR2 SQIVND (reference sequence). Written as DNA, the CDR3 is TGTGCCAGTAGTGACGGGACCTTCACTGAAGCTTTCTTT. Its protein product is CASSDGTFTEAFF.

The chain employs TRBV4-1 and TRBJ2-2; D uncertain. This CDR3 region has 15 residues. V lost 4 bases, J lost 4 bases, and 13 bases lay in between. CDR1 is MGHRA, CDR2 YSYEKL, per germline. The CDR3 coding sequence is TGCGCCAGCAGCCCATTGTATATAGGCACCGGGGAGCTGTTTTTT. Its protein is CASSPLYIGTGELFF.

This chain joins TRBV6-1 and TRBJ2-5, with D possibly TRBD1 on 5 matching bases. The CDR3 sequence is 14 residues long. Trimming stripped 5 bases from V and 4 bases from J, with 14 bases between. The V gene's germline CDR1 is MNHNS and CDR2 SASEGT. The CDR3 DNA reads as TGTGCCAGCAGTATAGTTCGAAGGGGAGAGACCCAGTACTTC. This gives the protein CASSIVRRGETQYF.

This chain joins TRBV29-1 and TRBJ2-7; either TRBD1 or TRBD2 may fit D (5 bases each). The CDR3 is made up of 14 amino acids. CDR1 is SQVTM and CDR2 is ANQGSEA in the germline V gene. V was clipped by 1 base and J by 0 bases, with 10 bases between them. The CDR3 sequence: CSVEVGASSYEQYF. The CDR3 DNA follows: TGCAGCGTTGAAGTCGGGGCAAGCTCCTACGAGCAGTACTTC.

This clone was detected only once. The chain has TRBV29-1 and TRBJ2-2, with 12 bases that match TRBD1. CDR3 length equals 16 residues. J gave up 5 bases and V 3 bases, and 7 bases lay outside the gene matches. Germline V gives CDR1 SQVTM, CDR2 ANQGSEA. CDR3 loop: CSVEGGQGAQTGELFF. In DNA, the CDR3 is TGCAGCGTTGAGGGGGGACAGGGGGCGCAAACCGGGGAGCTGTTTTTT.

The V call is TRBV4-1, the J call TRBJ2-7, with 7 bases lining up with TRBD2. Germline CDR1 reads MGHRA; CDR2 reads YSYEKL. The V gene end was trimmed by 3 bases and the J gene end by 4 bases; junction bases not matched to a gene: 9. The CDR3 has 15 residues. The chain's CDR3 is CASSQIRGGQYEQYF. The DNA for the CDR3 is TGCGCCAGCAGCCAGATACGCGGGGGTCAATACGAGCAGTACTTC.